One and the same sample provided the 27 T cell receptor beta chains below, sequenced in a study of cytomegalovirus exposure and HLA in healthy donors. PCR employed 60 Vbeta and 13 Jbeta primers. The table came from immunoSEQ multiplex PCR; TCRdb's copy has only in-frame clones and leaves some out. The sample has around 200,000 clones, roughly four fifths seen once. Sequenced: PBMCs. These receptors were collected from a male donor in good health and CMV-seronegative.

CDR3 sequence (DNA): TGCGCCAGCAGCCAAGTAAGACTAGCGGGAGGCACCGGGGAGCTGTTTTTT. This codes for CASSQVRLAGGTGELFF. This sequence joins TRBV4-1 and TRBJ2-2; 13 bases align to TRBD2. There are 17 residues in the CDR3. Germline V gives CDR1 MGHRA, CDR2 YSYEKL. V was pared by 1 base and J by 4 bases, with 3 bases of the junction left unmatched.

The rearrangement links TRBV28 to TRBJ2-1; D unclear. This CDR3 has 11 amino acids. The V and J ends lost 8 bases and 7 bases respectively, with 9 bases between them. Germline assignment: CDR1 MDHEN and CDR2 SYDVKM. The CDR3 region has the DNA TGTGCCAGCTCGTTATTAAATGAGCAGTTCTTC. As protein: CASSLLNEQFF.

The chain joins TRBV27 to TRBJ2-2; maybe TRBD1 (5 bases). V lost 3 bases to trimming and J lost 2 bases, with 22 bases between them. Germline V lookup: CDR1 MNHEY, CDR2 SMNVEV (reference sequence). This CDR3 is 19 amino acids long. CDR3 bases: TGTGCCAGCAGTTTGTTATCGGGTGGGGCAGTCCGAAACACCGGGGAGCTGTTTTTT. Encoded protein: CASSLLSGGAVRNTGELFF.

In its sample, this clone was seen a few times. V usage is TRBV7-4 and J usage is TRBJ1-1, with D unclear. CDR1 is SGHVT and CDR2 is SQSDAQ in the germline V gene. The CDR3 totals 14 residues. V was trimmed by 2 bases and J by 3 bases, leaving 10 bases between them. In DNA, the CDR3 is TGTGCCAGCAGCTTACCGGGCGGGGACACTGAAGCTTTCTTT. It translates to CASSLPGGDTEAFF.

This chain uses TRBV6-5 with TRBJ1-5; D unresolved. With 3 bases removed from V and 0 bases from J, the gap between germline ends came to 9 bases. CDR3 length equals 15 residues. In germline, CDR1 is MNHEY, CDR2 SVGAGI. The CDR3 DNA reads TGTGCCAGCAGTTATGGCCCCAATAGCAATCAGCCCCAGCATTTT. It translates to CASSYGPNSNQPQHF.

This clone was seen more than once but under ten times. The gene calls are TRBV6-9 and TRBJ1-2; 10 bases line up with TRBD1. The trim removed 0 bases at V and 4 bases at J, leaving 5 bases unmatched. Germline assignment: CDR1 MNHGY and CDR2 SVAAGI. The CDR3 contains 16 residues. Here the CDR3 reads CASSYSWDRGLYGYTF. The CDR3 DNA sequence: TGTGCCAGCAGTTATTCGTGGGACAGGGGCCTCTATGGCTACACCTTC.

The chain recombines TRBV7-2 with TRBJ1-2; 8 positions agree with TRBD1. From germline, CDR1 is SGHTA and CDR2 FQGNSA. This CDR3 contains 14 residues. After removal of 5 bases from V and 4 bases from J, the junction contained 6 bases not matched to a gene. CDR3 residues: CASSTTGDSYGYTF. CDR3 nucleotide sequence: TGTGCCAGCAGCACGACAGGGGATAGCTATGGCTACACCTTC.

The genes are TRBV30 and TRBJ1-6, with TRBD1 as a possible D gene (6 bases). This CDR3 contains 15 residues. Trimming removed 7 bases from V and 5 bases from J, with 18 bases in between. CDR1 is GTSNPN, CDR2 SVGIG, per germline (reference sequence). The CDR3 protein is CASHFPGAHNSPLHF. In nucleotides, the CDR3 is TGTGCCTCCCATTTCCCAGGGGCCCATAATTCACCCCTCCACTTT.

The CDR3 DNA sequence: TGTGCCAGTAGTATCGGAGGGCCAACCTACAATGAGCAGTTCTTC. Translated, it gives CASSIGGPTYNEQFF. The rearrangement uses TRBV19 and TRBJ2-1, with D possibly matching TRBD2 (6 bases). In germline, CDR1 is LNHDA, CDR2 SQIVND (reference sequence). CDR3 length: 15 residues. V gave up 3 bases and J gave up 2 bases, with 11 bases separating them.

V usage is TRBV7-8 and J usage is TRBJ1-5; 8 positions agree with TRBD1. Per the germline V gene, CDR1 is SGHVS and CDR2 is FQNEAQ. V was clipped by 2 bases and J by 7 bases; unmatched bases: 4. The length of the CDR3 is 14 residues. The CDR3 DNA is TGTGCCAGCAGCTTATCAGGGGGCGCACAGCCCCAGCATTTT. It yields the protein CASSLSGGAQPQHF.

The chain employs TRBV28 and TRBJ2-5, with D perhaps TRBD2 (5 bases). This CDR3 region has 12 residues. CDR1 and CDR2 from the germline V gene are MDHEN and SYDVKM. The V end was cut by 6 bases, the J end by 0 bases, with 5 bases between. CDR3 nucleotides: TGTGCCAGCAGGGAGGACCAAGAGACCCAGTACTTC. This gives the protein CASREDQETQYF.

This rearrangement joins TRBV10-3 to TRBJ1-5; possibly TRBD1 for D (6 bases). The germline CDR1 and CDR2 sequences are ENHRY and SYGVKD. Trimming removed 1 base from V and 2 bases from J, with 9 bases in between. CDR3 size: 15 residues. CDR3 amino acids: CAISELAGGNQPQHF. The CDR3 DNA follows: TGTGCCATCAGTGAGTTGGCAGGGGGCAATCAGCCCCAGCATTTT.

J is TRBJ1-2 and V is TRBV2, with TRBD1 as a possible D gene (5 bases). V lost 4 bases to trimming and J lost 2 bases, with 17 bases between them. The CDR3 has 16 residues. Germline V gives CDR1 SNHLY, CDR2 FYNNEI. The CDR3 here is CASSGQGLVTNYGYTF. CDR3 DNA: TGTGCCAGCAGTGGTCAGGGACTGGTCACAAACTATGGCTACACCTTC.

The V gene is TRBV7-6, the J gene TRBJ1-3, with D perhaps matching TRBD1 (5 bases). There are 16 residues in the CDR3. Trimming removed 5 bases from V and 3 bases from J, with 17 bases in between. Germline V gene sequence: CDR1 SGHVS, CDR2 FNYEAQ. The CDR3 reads CASSQGFAYVGNTIYF. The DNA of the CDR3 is TGTGCCAGCAGCCAGGGTTTCGCCTATGTTGGAAACACCATATATTTT.

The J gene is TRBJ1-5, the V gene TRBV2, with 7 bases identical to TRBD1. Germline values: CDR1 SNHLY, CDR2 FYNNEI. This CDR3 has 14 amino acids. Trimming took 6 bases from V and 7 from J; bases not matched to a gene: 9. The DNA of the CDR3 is TGTGCCAGCAGCTCTGAAGGGGGCCGGCAGCCCCAGCATTTT. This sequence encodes CASSSEGGRQPQHF.

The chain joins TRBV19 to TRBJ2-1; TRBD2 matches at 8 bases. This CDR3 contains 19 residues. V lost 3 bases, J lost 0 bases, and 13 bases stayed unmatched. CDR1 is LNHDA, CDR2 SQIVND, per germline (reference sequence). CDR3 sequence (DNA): TGTGCCAGTAGTATTGCGGGAGCGGGGGTGTTAAGCTCCTACAATGAGCAGTTCTTC. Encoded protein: CASSIAGAGVLSSYNEQFF.

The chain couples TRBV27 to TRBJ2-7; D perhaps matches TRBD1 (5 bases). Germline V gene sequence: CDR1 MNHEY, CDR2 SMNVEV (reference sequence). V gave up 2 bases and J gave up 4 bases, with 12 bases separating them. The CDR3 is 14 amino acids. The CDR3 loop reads CASSLGRAIYEQYF. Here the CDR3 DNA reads TGTGCCAGCAGTTTAGGCAGGGCAATTTACGAGCAGTACTTC.

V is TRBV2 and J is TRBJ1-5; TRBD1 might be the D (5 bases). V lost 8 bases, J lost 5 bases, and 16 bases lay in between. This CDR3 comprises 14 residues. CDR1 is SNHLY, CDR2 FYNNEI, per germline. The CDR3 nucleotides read TGTGCCAGCTGGAAAGGGGTGTTTGATCAGCCCCAGCATTTT. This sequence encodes CASWKGVFDQPQHF.

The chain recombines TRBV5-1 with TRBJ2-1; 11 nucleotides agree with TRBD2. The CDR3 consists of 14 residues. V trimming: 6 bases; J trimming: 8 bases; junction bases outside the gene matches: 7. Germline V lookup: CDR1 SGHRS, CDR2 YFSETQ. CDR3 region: CASIPLAGVDEQFF. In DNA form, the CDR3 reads TGCGCCAGCATCCCACTAGCGGGAGTCGATGAGCAGTTCTTC.

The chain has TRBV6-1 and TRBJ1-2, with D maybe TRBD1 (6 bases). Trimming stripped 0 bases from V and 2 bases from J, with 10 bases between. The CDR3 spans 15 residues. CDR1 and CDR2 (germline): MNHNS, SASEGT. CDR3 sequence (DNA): TGTGCCAGCAGTGAAGCCCCAACAGGGAACTATGGCTACACCTTC. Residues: CASSEAPTGNYGYTF.

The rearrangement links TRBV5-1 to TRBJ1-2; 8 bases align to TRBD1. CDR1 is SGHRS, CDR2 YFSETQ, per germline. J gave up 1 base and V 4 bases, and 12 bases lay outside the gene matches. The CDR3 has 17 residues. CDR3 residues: CASSGGQDIPYNYGYTF. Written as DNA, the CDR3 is TGCGCCAGCAGCGGGGGACAGGATATACCATATAACTATGGCTACACCTTC.

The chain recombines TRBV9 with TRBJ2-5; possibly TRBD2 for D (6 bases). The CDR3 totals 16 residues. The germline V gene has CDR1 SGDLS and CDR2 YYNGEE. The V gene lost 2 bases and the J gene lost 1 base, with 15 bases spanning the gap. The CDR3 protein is CASSVSAGRPQETQYF. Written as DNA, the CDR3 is TGTGCCAGCAGCGTTAGCGCGGGGCGCCCCCAAGAGACCCAGTACTTC.

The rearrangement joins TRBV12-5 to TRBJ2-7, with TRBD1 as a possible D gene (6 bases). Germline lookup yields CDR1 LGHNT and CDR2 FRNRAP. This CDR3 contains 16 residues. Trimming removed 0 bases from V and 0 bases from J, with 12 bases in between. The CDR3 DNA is TGTGCTAGTGGTTTGGTACCCGACAGGCCCTCCTACGAGCAGTACTTC. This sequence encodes CASGLVPDRPSYEQYF.

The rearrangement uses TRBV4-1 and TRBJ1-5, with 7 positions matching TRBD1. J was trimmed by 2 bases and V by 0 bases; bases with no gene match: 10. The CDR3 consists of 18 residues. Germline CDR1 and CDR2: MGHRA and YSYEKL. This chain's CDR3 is CASSQDMPGGTRNQPQHF. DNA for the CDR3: TGCGCCAGCAGCCAAGATATGCCAGGGGGAACCCGCAATCAGCCCCAGCATTTT.

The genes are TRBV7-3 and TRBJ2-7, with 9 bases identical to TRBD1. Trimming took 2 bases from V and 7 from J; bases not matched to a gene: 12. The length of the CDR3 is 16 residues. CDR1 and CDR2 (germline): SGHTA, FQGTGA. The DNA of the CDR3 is TGTGCCAGCAGCTTAGGGGGTGGACAGGGGATGAGAGAGCAGTACTTC. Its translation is CASSLGGGQGMREQYF.

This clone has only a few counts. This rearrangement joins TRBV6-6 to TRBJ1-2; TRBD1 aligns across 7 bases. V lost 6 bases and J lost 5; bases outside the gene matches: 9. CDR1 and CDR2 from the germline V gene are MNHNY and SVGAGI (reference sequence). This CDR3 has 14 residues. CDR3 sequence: CASRPDRRTYGYTF. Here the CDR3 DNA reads TGTGCCAGCAGACCGGACAGGCGAACTTATGGCTACACCTTC.

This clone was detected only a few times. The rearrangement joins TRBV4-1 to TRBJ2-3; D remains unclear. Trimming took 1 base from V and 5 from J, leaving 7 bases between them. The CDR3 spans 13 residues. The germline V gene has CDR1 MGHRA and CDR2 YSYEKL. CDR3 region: CASSQGTRDTQYF. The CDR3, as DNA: TGCGCCAGCAGCCAAGGAACAAGAGATACGCAGTATTTT.